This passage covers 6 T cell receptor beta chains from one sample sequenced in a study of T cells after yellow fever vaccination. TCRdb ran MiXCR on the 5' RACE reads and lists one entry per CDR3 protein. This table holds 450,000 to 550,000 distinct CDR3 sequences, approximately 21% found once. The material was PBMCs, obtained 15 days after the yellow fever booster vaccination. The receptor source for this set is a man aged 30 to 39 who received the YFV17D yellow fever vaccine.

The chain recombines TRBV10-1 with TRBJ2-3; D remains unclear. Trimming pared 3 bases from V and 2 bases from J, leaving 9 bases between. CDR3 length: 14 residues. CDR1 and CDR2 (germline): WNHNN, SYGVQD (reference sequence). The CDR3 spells CASSDAAITDTQYF. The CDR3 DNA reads TGCGCCAGCAGTGATGCGGCGATCACAGATACGCAGTATTTT.

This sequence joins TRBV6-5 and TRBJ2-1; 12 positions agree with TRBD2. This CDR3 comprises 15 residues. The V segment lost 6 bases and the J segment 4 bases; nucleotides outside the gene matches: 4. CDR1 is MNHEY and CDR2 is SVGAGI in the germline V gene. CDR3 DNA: TGTGCCAGCAGCACACTAGCGGGGGGATACAATGAGCAGTTCTTC. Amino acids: CASSTLAGGYNEQFF.

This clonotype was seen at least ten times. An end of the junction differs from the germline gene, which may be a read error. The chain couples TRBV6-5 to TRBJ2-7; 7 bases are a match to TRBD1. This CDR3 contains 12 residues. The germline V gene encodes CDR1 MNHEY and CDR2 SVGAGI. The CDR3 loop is CASRQGSYEQYF. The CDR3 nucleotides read TGCGCCAGCAGACAGGGTTCCTACGAGCAGTACTTC.

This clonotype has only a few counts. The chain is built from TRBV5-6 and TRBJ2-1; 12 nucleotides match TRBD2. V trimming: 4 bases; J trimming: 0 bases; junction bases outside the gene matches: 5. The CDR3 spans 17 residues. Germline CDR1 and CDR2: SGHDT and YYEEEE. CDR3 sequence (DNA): TGTGCCAGCAGCGATACTAGCGGGGGGTTCTCCTACAATGAGCAGTTCTTC. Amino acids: CASSDTSGGFSYNEQFF. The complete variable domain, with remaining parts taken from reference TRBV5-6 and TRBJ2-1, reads DAGVTQSPTHLIKTRGQQVTLRCSPKSGHDTVSWYQQALGQGPQFIFQYYEEEERQRGNFPDRFSGHQFPNYSSELNVNALLLGDSALYLCASSDTSGGFSYNEQFFGPGTRLTVL.

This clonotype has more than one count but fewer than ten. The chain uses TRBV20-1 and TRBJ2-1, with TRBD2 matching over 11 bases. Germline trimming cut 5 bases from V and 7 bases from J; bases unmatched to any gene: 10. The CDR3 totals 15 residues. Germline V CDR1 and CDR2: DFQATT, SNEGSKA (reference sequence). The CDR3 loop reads CSARKTSGSFNEQFF. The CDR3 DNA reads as TGCAGTGCTCGCAAAACTAGCGGGAGTTTTAATGAGCAGTTCTTC.

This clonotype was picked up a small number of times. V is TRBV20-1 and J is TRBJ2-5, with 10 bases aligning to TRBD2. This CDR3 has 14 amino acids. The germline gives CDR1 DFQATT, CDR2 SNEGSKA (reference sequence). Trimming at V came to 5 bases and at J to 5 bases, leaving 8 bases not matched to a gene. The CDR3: CSAGPSGSSETQYF. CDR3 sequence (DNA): TGCAGTGCTGGCCCTAGCGGGAGTAGTGAGACCCAGTACTTC.